The clone carrying this T cell receptor beta chain was observed at least ten times. From the PCR reads, TCRdb called clonotypes with MiXCR, one entry per CDR3 protein. The sample holds roughly 300,000 distinct CDR3 sequences; about a quarter are singletons and the top ten take approximately 0.74%. The data were obtained in a study of molecular identifiers for immune sequencing clone quantification. Across the whole study: For replicates, RNA isolated from about 19,000 or 110,000 naive CD8 cells was divided into five portions, of which four were sequenced.

The CDR3 contains 14 residues. The germline V and J ends were trimmed by 4 bases and 3 bases, with 13 bases remaining between them. CDR1 SGDLS and CDR2 YYNGEE come from the germline V gene. The chain carries TRBV9 and TRBJ1-1, with D uncertain. The clonotype originates from a human donor in good health. Some libraries in this study had Jurkat cell RNA spiked in. What was sequenced was naive CD8+ T cells from blood, with Jurkat cell RNA spiked in. Stated subset: FACS-sorted CD8+CD4-CCR7+CD45RA+ naive T cells. The CDR3 region is CASSPPSDHTEAFF. CDR3 coding DNA: TGTGCCAGCAGCCCCCCCTCGGACCACACTGAAGCTTTCTTT.